One and the same sample provided the 22 T cell receptor beta chains below, sequenced in a study of T cells after yellow fever vaccination. TCRdb re-derived calls from the 5' RACE reads in MiXCR, one entry per CDR3 protein. The sample consists of roughly 330,000 distinct CDR3 sequences, 3% to 4.5% of them appearing once. This sample comprised PBMCs, obtained 5 days after the yellow fever booster vaccination. The receptors shown here come from a young man who received the YFV17D yellow fever vaccine.

The rearrangement joins TRBV27 to TRBJ1-6; TRBD1 matches at 8 bases. Trimming cost V 3 bases and J 10 bases; bases outside gene matches: 11. Germline CDR1 is MNHEY and CDR2 is SMNVEV (reference sequence). This CDR3 spans 16 amino acids. The CDR3 region has the DNA TGTGCCAGCAGTTTGTATCCAGGGGGCATAGGATCACCCCTCCACTTT. Translated: CASSLYPGGIGSPLHF.

This clonotype has a count of ten or more. The rearrangement joins TRBV5-1 to TRBJ1-1, with a possible D match to TRBD1 (5 bases). V lost 3 bases and J 4 bases, leaving 16 bases between the germline ends. This CDR3 region has 15 residues. CDR1 is SGHRS, CDR2 YFSETQ, per germline. DNA for the CDR3: TGCGCCAGCAGCTCGTTGGGGGTCGAGGGCACTGAAGCTTTCTTT. Translation gives CASSSLGVEGTEAFF.

The chain couples TRBV7-2 to TRBJ2-5; D gene ambiguous. V dropped 6 bases and J dropped 1 base, with 9 bases sitting between them. This CDR3 comprises 13 residues. The V gene's germline CDR1 is SGHTA and CDR2 FQGNSA. The CDR3 DNA reads TGTGCCAGCAGGACCAGTTTCCAAGAGACCCAGTACTTC. This translates into CASRTSFQETQYF.

The gene calls are TRBV4-3 and TRBJ1-4; 10 bases align to TRBD1. Germline V gene sequence: CDR1 LGHNA, CDR2 YSLEER. The CDR3 is 16 residues long. V lost 3 bases and J lost 0; bases outside the gene matches: 1. The CDR3 reads CASSHGQGATNEKLFF. The DNA for the CDR3 is TGCGCCAGCAGCCACGGACAGGGGGCAACTAATGAAAAACTGTTTTTT.

The V call is TRBV20-1, the J call TRBJ1-2, with 7 bases that match TRBD1. CDR3 length: 12 residues. In germline, CDR1 is DFQATT, CDR2 SNEGSKA (reference sequence). The J segment lost 0 bases and the V segment lost 8 bases, leaving 3 bases of the junction unmatched. CDR3 sequence: CSPQGANYGYTF. The DNA for the CDR3 is TGCAGTCCCCAGGGGGCTAACTATGGCTACACCTTC.

Ten or more counts support this clonotype. The chain is built from TRBV5-1 and TRBJ2-7, with 11 nucleotides matching TRBD2. V shed 1 base, J shed 2 bases, and the junction held 2 bases outside the gene matches. In germline, CDR1 is SGHRS, CDR2 YFSETQ. CDR3 length equals 15 residues. The CDR3 sequence: CASSLQTSGAYEQYF. The DNA of the CDR3 is TGCGCCAGCAGCTTGCAGACTAGCGGGGCCTACGAGCAGTACTTC.

This clonotype was detected only a few times. The J gene is TRBJ2-1, the V gene TRBV27, with TRBD1 as a possible D gene (6 bases). The V and J ends lost 3 bases and 6 bases respectively, with 12 bases between them. Germline V CDR1 and CDR2: MNHEY, SMNVEV (reference sequence). The CDR3 runs to 14 residues. The DNA of the CDR3 is TGTGCCAGCAGTTTCGCAGGGGCGAGCAATGAGCAGTTCTTC. Translating it yields CASSFAGASNEQFF.

There are a few counts of this clonotype. The chain carries TRBV5-6 and TRBJ2-7; 7 bases fit TRBD1. From germline, CDR1 is SGHDT and CDR2 YYEEEE. V trimming: 4 bases; J trimming: 2 bases; junction bases outside the gene matches: 6. The CDR3 is 14 residues long. This chain's CDR3 is CASSTPGQTYEQYF. CDR3 DNA: TGTGCCAGCAGCACGCCGGGACAGACCTACGAGCAGTACTTC.

The table lists this clonotype with a few counts. The V gene is TRBV28, the J gene TRBJ1-5, with D unresolved. The V gene lost 4 bases and the J gene lost 2 bases, with 18 bases spanning the gap. The germline gives CDR1 MDHEN, CDR2 SYDVKM. This CDR3 is 17 amino acids long. CDR3 in DNA: TGTGCCAGCAGTTCTCGGGCCGGCCTAAAGGGCAATCAGCCCCAGCATTTT. It translates to CASSSRAGLKGNQPQHF.

V is TRBV19 and J is TRBJ2-5; D possibly corresponds to TRBD1 (5 bases). CDR3 length: 12 amino acids. V was trimmed by 3 bases and J by 4 bases, leaving 6 bases between them. Germline V gene sequence: CDR1 LNHDA, CDR2 SQIVND (reference sequence). This CDR3 reads CASSIQGETQYF. CDR3 nucleotides: TGTGCCAGTAGTATTCAGGGAGAGACCCAGTACTTC.

The V call is TRBV7-6, the J call TRBJ1-4; D unclear. Deletions cut 2 bases from V and 5 bases from J, with 12 bases between. There are 15 residues in the CDR3. Germline assignment: CDR1 SGHVS and CDR2 FNYEAQ. For the CDR3, the DNA is TGTGCCAGCAGCTTATTCGGGCAGATAAATGAAAAACTGTTTTTT. This gives the protein CASSLFGQINEKLFF.

This clonotype has a handful of counts. The chain joins TRBV6-5 to TRBJ2-2; maybe TRBD2 (6 bases). Germline V gene sequence: CDR1 MNHEY, CDR2 SVGAGI. The CDR3 sequence is 16 residues long. Trimming shortened V by 4 bases and J by 2 bases, and 14 bases separated the two germline ends. The CDR3 sequence: CASSFPSGLNTGELFF. The CDR3 coding sequence is TGTGCCAGCAGTTTCCCCAGCGGGTTAAACACCGGGGAGCTGTTTTTT.

The rearrangement uses TRBV20-1 and TRBJ2-7; D call uncertain. Trimming cost V 2 bases and J 5 bases, with 7 bases left between them. The CDR3 length is 11 residues. Per the germline V gene, CDR1 is DFQATT and CDR2 is SNEGSKA (reference sequence). The CDR3 region has the DNA TGCAGTGCTAGAACCTTTGACGAGCAGTACTTC. Protein: CSARTFDEQYF.

The CDR3 loop reads CASSYAEGGNTEAFF. The CDR3 DNA reads as TGTGCCAGCAGTTACGCCGAAGGAGGGAACACTGAAGCTTTCTTT. J is TRBJ1-1 and V is TRBV6-2 or TRBV6-3; D gene ambiguous. The germline CDR1 and CDR2 sequences are MNHEY and SVGEGT. There are 15 residues in the CDR3. Trimming pared 2 bases from V and 1 base from J, leaving 11 bases between.

V and J are TRBV20-1 and TRBJ2-2; D is unresolved. CDR3 length: 12 residues. Per germline, CDR1 DFQATT and CDR2 SNEGSKA (reference sequence). V shed 1 base and J shed 2 bases, with 2 bases lying between them. CDR3 in amino acids: CSARGNTGELFF. For the CDR3, the DNA is TGCAGTGCTAGAGGAAACACCGGGGAGCTGTTTTTT.

In its sample, this clonotype was seen many times. The rearrangement links TRBV21-1 to TRBJ1-1; the table names TRBD1, a call not compared with the DNA. TRBV21-1 represents a pseudogene. CDR3 length: 20 residues. The CDR3 nucleotides are TGTGCCAGCGAGGGGTCTCGGGTCCAGGTGGCCGAGATCACCGACACTGAAGCTTTCTTT. This sequence encodes CASEGSRVQVAEITDTEAFF.

The chain recombines TRBV27 with TRBJ2-3, with D unclear. There are 14 residues in the CDR3. The germline CDR1 and CDR2 sequences are MNHEY and SMNVEV (reference sequence). V was shortened by 6 bases and J by 0 bases, with 10 bases between the two germline ends. The CDR3 is CASSNSASTDTQYF. The CDR3 region has the DNA TGTGCCAGCAGCAACAGCGCAAGCACAGATACGCAGTATTTT.

In this sample, this clonotype turned up a few times. The chain carries TRBV20-1 and TRBJ2-1; D might be TRBD1 (7 bases). The CDR3 runs to 15 residues. Trimming removed 0 bases at V and 3 bases at J, with 12 bases between. Germline V gene data show CDR1 as DFQATT and CDR2 as SNEGSKA (reference sequence). In nucleotides, the CDR3 is TGCAGTGCTAGAGATCGGGGGACAGACTACAATGAGCAGTTCTTC. Protein sequence: CSARDRGTDYNEQFF.

In its sample, this clonotype was seen many times. This sequence joins TRBV7-6 and TRBJ2-2; TRBD1 is a possible D gene (5 bases). V lost 1 base and J lost 1, with 7 bases in between. The germline V gene encodes CDR1 SGHVS and CDR2 FNYEAQ. The CDR3 is 15 amino acids. CDR3 amino acids: CASSLGTLNTGELFF. Written as DNA, the CDR3 is TGTGCCAGCAGCTTAGGGACACTGAACACCGGGGAGCTGTTTTTT.

The rearrangement joins TRBV5-1 to TRBJ2-4, with D possibly being TRBD1 (6 bases). The CDR3 consists of 16 residues. V gave up 3 bases and J gave up 0 bases, with 13 bases separating them. Per the germline V gene, CDR1 is SGHRS and CDR2 is YFSETQ. The CDR3 sequence: CASSSQTGPAKNIQYF. CDR3 in DNA: TGCGCCAGCAGCTCTCAGACAGGACCAGCCAAAAACATTCAGTACTTC.

This clonotype has a handful of counts. V gene TRBV2 combines with J gene TRBJ1-2; D is unresolved. Germline loops: CDR1 SNHLY, CDR2 FYNNEI. The CDR3 extends over 11 amino acids. Trimming took 6 bases from V and 6 from J, leaving 8 bases between them. CDR3 coding DNA: TGTGCCAGCAGAAAAGACGATGGCTACACCTTC. Translation: CASRKDDGYTF.

About this clonotype: One end of the junction varies from germline; a read error may be responsible. The chain couples TRBV7-7 to TRBJ2-5; D is ambiguous. Germline V CDR1 and CDR2: SSHAT, FNYEAQ (reference sequence). This CDR3 has 14 amino acids. This chain's CDR3 is CASSLGPNQETQYF. CDR3 DNA: TGTGCTAGCAGCCTAGGGCCAAACCAAGAGACCCAGTACTTC.